This T cell receptor (beta chain) was documented in a study of cytomegalovirus exposure and HLA in healthy donors. Study-wide findings and caveats: An analysis that came later showed most CMV-associated TCR beta chains appearing HLA-restricted. TCR beta sequences reportedly predicted the HLA-A and HLA-B alleles of most subjects accurately. Beyond CMV serostatus, there was no information to go on about immune exposure.

This CDR3 contains 15 residues. Between the trimmed V and J ends, which lost 5 bases and 2 bases, there was a span of 15 bases. Looked up from germline, CDR1 is MNHNY and CDR2 is SVGAGI (reference sequence). Primers: 60 Vbeta forward and 13 Jbeta reverse. The assay was immunoSEQ multiplex PCR, and TCRdb's table has in-frame clones only and misses some. The data show approximately 180,000 clones, with almost 85% seen just once and about 4.9% held by the top ten. With regard to this clone: Its antigen is not known.

The sequence derives from a girl aged 10-17 years in good health and CMV-seropositive. Sequenced: PBMCs. This chain connects TRBV6-6 to TRBJ1-2, with a weak D call TRBD1 (6 bases). The CDR3 nucleotides are TGTGCCAGCAGTCCCAGGGGCGGGGGCAACTATGGCTACACCTTC. This sequence encodes CASSPRGGGNYGYTF.